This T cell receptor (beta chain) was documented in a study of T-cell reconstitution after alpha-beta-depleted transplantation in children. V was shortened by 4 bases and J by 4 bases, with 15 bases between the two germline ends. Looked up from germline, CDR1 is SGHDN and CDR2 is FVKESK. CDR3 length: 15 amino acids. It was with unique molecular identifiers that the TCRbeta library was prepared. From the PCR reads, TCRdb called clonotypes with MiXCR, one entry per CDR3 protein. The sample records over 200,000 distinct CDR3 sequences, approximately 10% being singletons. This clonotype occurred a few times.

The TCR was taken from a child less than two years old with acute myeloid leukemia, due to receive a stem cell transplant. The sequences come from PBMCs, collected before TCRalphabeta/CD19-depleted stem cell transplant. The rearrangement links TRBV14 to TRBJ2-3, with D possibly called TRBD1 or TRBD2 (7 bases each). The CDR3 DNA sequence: TGTGCCAGCAGCCCCCAGGGGGGGCGCGCAGATACGCAGTATTTT. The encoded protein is CASSPQGGRADTQYF.